Listed here are 17 T cell receptor beta chains from one sample, sequenced in a study of T cells after yellow fever vaccination (dated by TCRdb to between 2017 and 2020). The library was built by means of 5' RACE. Sequencing used an Illumina HiSeq 2500. TCRdb reprocessed the public reads (quality trimming at Q25 with fastp, clone calling with MiXCR) and kept in-frame beta chains. CDR3 protein sequences are deduplicated, and each keeps its most common genes and DNA. The sample table records about 150,000 distinct CDR3 sequences; approximately 6.6% of these occur just once. About 0.6% of the sample is in the top ten clones. The sample's treatment or condition label, in plain terms: live attenuated yellow fever vaccine strain. The sequencing here drew on CD4+ T cells sorted from PBMCs, taken 10 days after the yellow fever booster vaccination. These receptor sequences come from a man in his thirties or forties who received the YFV17D yellow fever vaccine.

This clonotype was counted many times. The V gene is TRBV20-1, the J gene TRBJ1-1; unclear D gene. V dropped 4 bases and J dropped 3 bases, with 9 bases sitting between them. The CDR3 covers 12 residues. Germline-derived CDR1 and CDR2 are DFQATT and SNEGSKA (reference sequence). CDR3 sequence (DNA): TGCAGTGCTATCCGGGAGTACACTGAAGCTTTCTTT. Translated, it gives CSAIREYTEAFF.

This clonotype was detected many times. The chain links TRBV6-2 or TRBV6-3 to TRBJ2-7; TRBD2 is a possible D gene (5 bases). Germline CDR1 and CDR2: MNHEY and SVGEGT. Trimming shortened V by 0 bases and J by 2 bases, and 20 bases separated the two germline ends. This CDR3 comprises 18 residues. In DNA, the CDR3 is TGTGCCAGCAGTTACTCGAATATAGGAGGACCAACCACCTACGAGCAGTACTTC. Encoded protein: CASSYSNIGGPTTYEQYF.

This clonotype has ten or more counts. The chain carries TRBV20-1 and TRBJ2-5; the match to TRBD1 covers 7 bases. With 6 bases clipped from V and 2 bases from J, the junction kept 18 bases outside the gene matches. The CDR3 totals 17 residues. Germline V gene sequence: CDR1 DFQATT, CDR2 SNEGSKA (reference sequence). As DNA, the CDR3 is TGCAGTGCCACCCGCCTGGGACAGTTTAGAGAACAAGAGACCCAGTACTTC. Translation gives CSATRLGQFREQETQYF.

At least ten counts were recorded for this clonotype. The chain is built from TRBV5-1 and TRBJ2-2; D is perhaps TRBD1 (5 bases). Germline V gene sequence: CDR1 SGHRS, CDR2 YFSETQ. V was trimmed by 0 bases and J by 7 bases, leaving 16 bases between them. This CDR3 comprises 16 residues. The CDR3 sequence is CASSLEAGHVSGELFF. CDR3 nucleotide sequence: TGCGCCAGCAGCTTGGAGGCAGGACACGTGAGCGGGGAGCTGTTTTTT. Full variable domain (missing parts from reference TRBV5-1 and TRBJ2-2): KAGVTQTPRYLIKTRGQQVTLSCSPISGHRSVSWYQQTPGQGLQFLFEYFSETQRNKGNFPGRFSGRQFSNSRSEMNVSTLELGDSALYLCASSLEAGHVSGELFFGEGSRLTVL.

In its sample, this clonotype was seen a few times. J is TRBJ2-1 and V is TRBV29-1; 10 nucleotides line up with TRBD2. Trimming took 5 bases from V and 15 from J; bases not matched to a gene: 13. CDR1 and CDR2 from the germline V gene are SQVTM and ANQGSEA. The CDR3 spans 13 residues. The CDR3 region has the DNA TGCAGCGTTCTACTAGCGGGATCCGAGAGGTGGTTCTTC. Its translation: CSVLLAGSERWFF.

This clonotype appeared a few times. The V and J genes are TRBV7-2 and TRBJ2-1; 7 bases agree with TRBD1. The CDR3 is 15 residues long. The junction had 4 bases not matched to a gene; V was cut back by 4 bases and J by 1 base. The germline CDR1 and CDR2 sequences are SGHTA and FQGNSA. The CDR3 nucleotides are TGTGCCAGCAGCTATCGACAGGGTTCCTACAATGAGCAGTTCTTC. As protein: CASSYRQGSYNEQFF.

Many counts were recorded for this clonotype. The chain joins TRBV23-1 to TRBJ2-5; D gene unclear. TRBV23-1 is annotated as an ORF whose role is uncertain. Trimming stripped 3 bases from V and 5 bases from J, with 4 bases between. This CDR3 contains 11 residues. CDR3 nucleotide sequence: TGCGCCAGCAGTCATTGGGAGACCCAGTACTTC. Translation gives CASSHWETQYF.

This clonotype was detected many times. The rearrangement links TRBV7-9 to TRBJ1-5, with TRBD1 as a possible D gene (5 bases). There are 13 residues in the CDR3. CDR1 SEHNR and CDR2 FQNEAQ come from the germline V gene (reference sequence). Trimming removed 4 bases from V and 4 bases from J, with 8 bases in between. CDR3 nucleotide sequence: TGTGCCAGCAGCTACGCAGGGAATCAGCCCCAGCATTTT. Protein product: CASSYAGNQPQHF.

This clonotype was found many times. The CDR3 loop reads CASGGRLAGANTQYF. For the CDR3, the DNA is TGTGCCAGCGGGGGGAGACTAGCGGGAGCGAATACGCAGTATTTT. J is TRBJ2-3 and V is TRBV12-3 or TRBV12-4; 12 positions agree with TRBD2. J lost 7 bases, V lost 8 bases, and 10 bases had no gene match. The CDR3 consists of 15 residues.

This clonotype showed up many times. This rearrangement joins TRBV10-3 to TRBJ1-6; the D gene is possibly TRBD1 (6 bases). The germline V gene has CDR1 ENHRY and CDR2 SYGVKD. Trimming shortened V by 6 bases and J by 7 bases, and 16 bases separated the two germline ends. This CDR3 has 15 residues. CDR3 residues: CAISPSQQGNSPLHF. The CDR3 DNA reads TGTGCCATCAGCCCGAGCCAGCAGGGGAATTCACCCCTCCACTTT.

Only a few counts were recorded for this clonotype. The rearrangement links TRBV11-2 to TRBJ1-6; 7 nucleotides match TRBD1. This CDR3 contains 16 residues. The J segment lost 7 bases and the V segment lost 4 bases, leaving 10 bases of the junction unmatched. CDR1 is SGHAT, CDR2 FQNNGV, per germline. This chain's CDR3 is CASSYRTGQGNSPLHF. CDR3 coding DNA: TGTGCCAGCAGCTACCGGACAGGTCAAGGGAATTCACCCCTCCACTTT.

This clonotype was seen repeatedly, ten times or more. The chain links TRBV4-1 to TRBJ1-1, with D unclear. The V end was cut by 1 base, the J end by 1 base, with 4 bases between. Germline V gene data show CDR1 as MGHRA and CDR2 as YSYEKL. The CDR3 loop spans 13 amino acids. CDR3 residues: CASSQGSNTEAFF. DNA of the CDR3: TGCGCCAGCAGCCAAGGATCGAACACTGAAGCTTTCTTT.

V gene TRBV5-1 combines with J gene TRBJ2-1; weak D call: TRBD1 (8 bases). The length of the CDR3 is 23 residues. Deletions cut 3 bases from V and 0 bases from J, with 34 bases between. Germline CDR1 reads SGHRS; CDR2 reads YFSETQ. CDR3 nucleotide sequence: TGCGCCAGCAGCTCCCCCACCCTGCGACAGGGGCCTAGCGGAGTGAGCTCCTACAATGAGCAGTTCTTC. Encoded protein: CASSSPTLRQGPSGVSSYNEQFF. Full variable domain (rest looked up from reference TRBV5-1 and TRBJ2-1): KAGVTQTPRYLIKTRGQQVTLSCSPISGHRSVSWYQQTPGQGLQFLFEYFSETQRNKGNFPGRFSGRQFSNSRSEMNVSTLELGDSALYLCASSSPTLRQGPSGVSSYNEQFFGPGTRLTVL.

The sample holds many counts of this clonotype. The CDR3 sequence: CSARTGQVSNQPQHF. The CDR3 nucleotides read TGCAGTGCTAGAACCGGACAGGTTAGCAATCAGCCCCAGCATTTT. V usage is TRBV20-1 and J usage is TRBJ1-5; TRBD1 matches at 7 bases. The CDR3 is made up of 15 amino acids. J was trimmed by 0 bases and V by 2 bases; bases with no gene match: 4. CDR1 is DFQATT and CDR2 is SNEGSKA in the germline V gene (reference sequence).

Ten or more counts support this clonotype. V is TRBV20-1 and J is TRBJ2-1; D unresolved. Trimming left V 3 bases short and J 2 bases short, with 8 bases between. The CDR3 totals 13 residues. Germline V gene data show CDR1 as DFQATT and CDR2 as SNEGSKA (reference sequence). CDR3 amino acids: CSASNGPYNEQFF. CDR3 nucleotide sequence: TGCAGTGCTAGTAACGGCCCCTACAATGAGCAGTTCTTC.

This clonotype was observed at least ten times. This chain uses TRBV28 with TRBJ2-3; D is perhaps TRBD2 (6 bases). The germline V gene has CDR1 MDHEN and CDR2 SYDVKM. V lost 7 bases to trimming and J lost 4 bases, with 27 bases between them. The CDR3 is made up of 18 amino acids. CDR3 nucleotides: TGTGCCAGCAAGTCAGAGCGGGCTCAGCTGAGGTGGGCAGATACGCAGTATTTT. This encodes CASKSERAQLRWADTQYF.

This chain uses TRBV5-4 with TRBJ2-3, with D tentatively TRBD1 or TRBD2 (5 bases each). Germline V gives CDR1 SGHNT, CDR2 YYREEE (reference sequence). Trimming pared 2 bases from V and 1 base from J, leaving 11 bases between. The CDR3 loop spans 15 amino acids. The DNA of the CDR3 is TGTGCCAGCAGCTTTGGGTGGGACGGCACAGATACGCAGTATTTT. Its translation is CASSFGWDGTDTQYF.